The sequence of this T cell receptor beta chain was determined in a study of CXCR3-negative and CXCR3-positive naive CD8 T cells. In the case of this clonotype: Its specificity is unknown.

All CD8+ T cell subsets were sorted in triplicate at roughly 280,000 cells each. Through 5' RACE with UMI labels, the TRB cDNA libraries were prepared. TCRdb reanalyzed the 5' RACE reads and collapses them to one entry per CDR3 protein, without DNA. The clone table shows 100,000 to 150,000 distinct CDR3 sequences, with the ten largest holding roughly 0.39%. Germline assignment: CDR1 KGHSH and CDR2 LQKENI. The CDR3 loop spans 14 amino acids. Study-wide points: Surface CD5 looked about the same in the naive subsets, so the authors worked out TCR strength from TRB CDR3 properties. Diversity proved comparably high across both naive subsets and much lower in memory CD8+ cells. TRB CDR3 hydrophobicity was greater in CXCR3-positive naive cells than in CXCR3-negative naive cells. Partial loss of CXCR3 expression followed cryopreservation; most assays used fresh PBMCs.

The material sequenced was naive CXCR3+ CD8+ T cells from blood. The subset denotes: CD45RO-CCR7+CD27+CD95- naive CD8+ T cells expressing CXCR3 (TNR3+). The clonotype comes from a human donor in good health. Some clones in this sample may be carry-over from other donors' samples. The chain links TRBV18 to TRBJ2-5. The CDR3: CASSPSADPETQYF.